The text below deals with one T cell receptor (beta chain). Its target is unknown. These data come from a study of cytomegalovirus exposure and HLA in healthy donors. It was with 60 Vbeta and 13 Jbeta primers that the PCR ran. Profiling relied on immunoSEQ multiplex PCR, and the TCRdb table lists in-frame clones only, not all of them. The data show tens of thousands of clones, 75% to 85% seen once. Study-level points and caveats: A later analysis linked a missense DCLRE1C variant to TCR beta V- and J-gene trimming. A later analysis found that most CMV-associated TCR beta chains appeared HLA-restricted.

J gave up 9 bases and V 2 bases, and 6 bases lay outside the gene matches. Per the germline V gene, CDR1 is MNHNS and CDR2 is SASEGT. This CDR3 has 13 residues. This clonotype was sampled from a man younger than 45 in good health and CMV-seronegative. The chain couples TRBV6-1 to TRBJ2-7; 8 bases line up with TRBD1. Specimen: PBMCs. CDR3 nucleotides: TGTGCCAGCAGTGAATTCGGGACAGGAAGGCAGTACTTC. Its translation: CASSEFGTGRQYF.